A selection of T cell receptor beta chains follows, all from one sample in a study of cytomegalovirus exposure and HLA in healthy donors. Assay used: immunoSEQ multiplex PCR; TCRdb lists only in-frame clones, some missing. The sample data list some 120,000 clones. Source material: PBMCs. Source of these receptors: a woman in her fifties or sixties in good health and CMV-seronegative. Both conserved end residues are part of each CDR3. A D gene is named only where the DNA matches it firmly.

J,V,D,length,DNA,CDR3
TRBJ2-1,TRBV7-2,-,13,TGTGCCAGCAAAGACAGCACCTATAATGAGCAGTTCTTC,CASKDSTYNEQFF
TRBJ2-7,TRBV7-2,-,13,TGTGCCAGCAGCTTATTATCTGCGTCCACCACGTACTTC,CASSLLSASTTYF
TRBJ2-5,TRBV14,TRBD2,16,TGTGCCAGCAGCCTCTTAGCGGGGGGGCCTCGAGAGACCCAGTACTTC,CASSLLAGGPRETQYF
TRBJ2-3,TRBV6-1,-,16,TGTGCCAGCAGTGAAGAGTCTGTCGTGGCCGGAGGTACGCAGTATTTT,CASSEESVVAGGTQYF
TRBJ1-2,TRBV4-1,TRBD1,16,TGCGCCAGCAGCCAGGGGACAGGGGGCGCGAGCCATGGCTACACCTTC,CASSQGTGGASHGYTF
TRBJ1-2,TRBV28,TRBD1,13,TGTGCCAGCAGGGACAGGGTCTGGTATGGCTACACCTTC,CASRDRVWYGYTF
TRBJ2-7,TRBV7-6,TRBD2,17,TGTGCCAGCAGCTTAGGTCGGGGGGACGGTGTATCCTACGAGCAGTACTTC,CASSLGRGDGVSYEQYF
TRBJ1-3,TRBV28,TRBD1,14,TGTGCCAGCAGGCCGACAGGGGCTGGAAACACCATATATTTT,CASRPTGAGNTIYF
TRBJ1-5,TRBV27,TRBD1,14,TGTGCCAGCAGTTGGACAGGGAACAATCAGCCCCAGCATTTT,CASSWTGNNQPQHF
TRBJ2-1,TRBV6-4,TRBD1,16,TGTGCCAGCAGTGACTCTGGGACAGGGACCTACAATGAGCAGTTCTTC,CASSDSGTGTYNEQFF